One TCR beta chain is described in this entry. Its antigen is still unknown. These data are taken from a study of cytomegalovirus exposure and HLA in healthy donors. At the level of the study: Out of around 360 genotyped donors, around 80% belonged to the Caucasian-associated ancestry cluster. The study's findings and limits: The investigators catalogued 160 or so TCR beta chains as cytomegalovirus-associated. Other equally common chains were less clonally expanded than HLA-associated TCR beta chains, a later analysis showed. Most observed TCR sequences were rare, whereas some public TCRs were detected in many donors.

CDR3 size: 15 residues. From germline, CDR1 is LNHNV and CDR2 YYDKDF (reference sequence). V lost 0 bases to trimming and J lost 3 bases, with 12 bases between them. Primers for the PCR totalled 60 Vbeta and 13 Jbeta. Sequencing was performed with immunoSEQ multiplex PCR; in TCRdb, only in-frame clones are kept and a portion is missing. The sample consists of under 250,000 clones, around 80% of them appearing once. The TCR sequence derives from a male donor in good health and CMV-seronegative. J is TRBJ2-7 and V is TRBV15, with D possibly matching TRBD2 (6 bases). The specimen was PBMCs. The CDR3 loop is CATSRDVAVNYEQYF. The CDR3, as DNA: TGTGCCACCAGCAGAGATGTAGCGGTTAACTACGAGCAGTACTTC.